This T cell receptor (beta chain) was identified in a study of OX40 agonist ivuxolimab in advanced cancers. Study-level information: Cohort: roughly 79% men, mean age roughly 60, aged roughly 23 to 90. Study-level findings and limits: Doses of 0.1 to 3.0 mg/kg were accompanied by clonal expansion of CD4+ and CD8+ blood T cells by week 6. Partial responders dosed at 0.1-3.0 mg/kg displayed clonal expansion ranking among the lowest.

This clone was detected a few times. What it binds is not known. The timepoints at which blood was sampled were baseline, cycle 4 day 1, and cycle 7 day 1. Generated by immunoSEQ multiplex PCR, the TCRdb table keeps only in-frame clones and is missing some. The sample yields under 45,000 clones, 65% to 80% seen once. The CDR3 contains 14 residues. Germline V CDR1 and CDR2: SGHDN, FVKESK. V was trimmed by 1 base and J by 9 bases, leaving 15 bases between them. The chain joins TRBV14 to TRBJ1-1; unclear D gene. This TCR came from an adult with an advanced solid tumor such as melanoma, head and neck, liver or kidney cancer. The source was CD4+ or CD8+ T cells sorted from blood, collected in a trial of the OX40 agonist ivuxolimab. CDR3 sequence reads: CASSQGSGGPKAFF. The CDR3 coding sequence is TGTGCCAGCAGCCAAGGATCGGGAGGCCCGAAAGCTTTCTTT.